This T cell receptor (beta chain) derives from a study of PD-1 blockade in classical Hodgkin lymphoma. Assay: immunoSEQ multiplex PCR; the TCRdb copy retains only in-frame clones and omits some. Counted here are almost 100,000 clones, roughly 90% occurring once; the ten biggest clones make up less than 3.5%. This clone was seen just once. The J segment lost 7 bases and the V segment lost 5 bases, leaving 7 bases of the junction unmatched. The CDR3 is 15 residues long. Germline assignment: CDR1 SGHAT and CDR2 FQNNGV. No patient escaped relapse after autologous stem cell transplantation, and brentuximab vedotin exposure varied.

The V gene is TRBV11-2, the J gene TRBJ2-1; 11 bases map to TRBD2. The TCR sequence derives from a human donor with classical Hodgkin lymphoma. This specimen consisted of peripheral blood mononuclear cells (PBMCs), obtained at baseline. The DNA of the CDR3 is TGTGCCAGCAGCGATAGCGGGAGGGCCGATAATGAGCAGTTCTTC. Amino acids: CASSDSGRADNEQFF.